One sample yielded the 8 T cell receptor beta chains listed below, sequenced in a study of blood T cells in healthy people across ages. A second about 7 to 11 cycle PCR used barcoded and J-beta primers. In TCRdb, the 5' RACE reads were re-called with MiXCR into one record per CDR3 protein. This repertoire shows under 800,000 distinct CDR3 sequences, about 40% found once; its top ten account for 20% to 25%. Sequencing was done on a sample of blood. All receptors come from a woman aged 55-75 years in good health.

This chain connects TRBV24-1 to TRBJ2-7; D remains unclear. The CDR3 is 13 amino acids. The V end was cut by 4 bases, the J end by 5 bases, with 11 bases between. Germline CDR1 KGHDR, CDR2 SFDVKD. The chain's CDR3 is CATSDPPFDEQYF. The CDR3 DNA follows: TGTGCCACCAGTGACCCCCCGTTCGACGAGCAGTACTTC.

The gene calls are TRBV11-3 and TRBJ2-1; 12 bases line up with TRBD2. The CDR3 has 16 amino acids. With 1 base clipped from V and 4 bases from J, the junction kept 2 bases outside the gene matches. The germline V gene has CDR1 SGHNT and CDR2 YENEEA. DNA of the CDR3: TGTGCCAGCAGCTTAGGGACTAGCGGGATTTACAATGAGCAGTTCTTC. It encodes CASSLGTSGIYNEQFF. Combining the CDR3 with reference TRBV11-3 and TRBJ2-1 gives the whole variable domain EAGVVQSPRYKIIEKKQPVAFWCNPISGHNTLYWYLQNLGQGPELLIRYENEEAVDDSQLPKDRFSAERLKGVDSTLKIQPAELGDSAVYLCASSLGTSGIYNEQFFGPGTRLTVL.

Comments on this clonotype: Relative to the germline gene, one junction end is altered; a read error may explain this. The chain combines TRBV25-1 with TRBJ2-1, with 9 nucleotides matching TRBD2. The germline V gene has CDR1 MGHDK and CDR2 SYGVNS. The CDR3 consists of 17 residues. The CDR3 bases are TGTGCCAGCAGTGGGGGTAGCGGGGGCTACTCCTACAATAAGCAGTTCTTC. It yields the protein CASSGGSGGYSYNKQFF.

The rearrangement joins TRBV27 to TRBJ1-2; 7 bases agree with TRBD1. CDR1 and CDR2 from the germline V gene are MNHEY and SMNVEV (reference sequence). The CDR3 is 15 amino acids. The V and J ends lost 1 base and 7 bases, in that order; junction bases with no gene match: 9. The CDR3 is CASSLWLGDRAGYTF. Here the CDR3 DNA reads TGTGCCAGCAGTTTATGGTTGGGCGACAGGGCTGGCTACACCTTC.

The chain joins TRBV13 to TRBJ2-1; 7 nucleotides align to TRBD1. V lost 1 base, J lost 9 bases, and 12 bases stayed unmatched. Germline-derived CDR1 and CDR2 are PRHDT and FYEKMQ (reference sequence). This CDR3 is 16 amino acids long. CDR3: CASSLDRGPPHTEQFF. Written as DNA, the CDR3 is TGTGCCAGCAGCTTAGATAGGGGGCCGCCCCACACTGAGCAGTTCTTC.

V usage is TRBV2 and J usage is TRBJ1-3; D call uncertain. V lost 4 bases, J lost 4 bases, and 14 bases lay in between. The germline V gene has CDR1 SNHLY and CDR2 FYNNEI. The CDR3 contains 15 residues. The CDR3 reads CASSAVRSRGNTIYF. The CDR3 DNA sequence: TGTGCCAGCAGTGCGGTCCGATCGAGGGGAAACACCATATATTTT. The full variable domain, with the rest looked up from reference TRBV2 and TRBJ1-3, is EPEVTQTPSHQVTQMGQEVILRCVPISNHLYFYWYRQILGQKVEFLVSFYNNEISEKSEIFDDQFSVERPDGSNFTLKIRSTKLEDSAMYFCASSAVRSRGNTIYFGEGSWLTVV.

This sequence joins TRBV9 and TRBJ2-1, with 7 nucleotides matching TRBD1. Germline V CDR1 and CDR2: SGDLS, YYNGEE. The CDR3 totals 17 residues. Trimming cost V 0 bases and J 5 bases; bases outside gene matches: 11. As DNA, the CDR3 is TGTGCCAGCAGCGTAGCAGTCACAGGGGCCCTCAACAATGAGCAGTTCTTC. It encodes CASSVAVTGALNNEQFF. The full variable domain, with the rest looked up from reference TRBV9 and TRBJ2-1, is DSGVTQTPKHLITATGQRVTLRCSPRSGDLSVYWYQQSLDQGLQFLIQYYNGEERAKGNILERFSAQQFPDLHSELNLSSLELGDSALYFCASSVAVTGALNNEQFFGPGTRLTVL.

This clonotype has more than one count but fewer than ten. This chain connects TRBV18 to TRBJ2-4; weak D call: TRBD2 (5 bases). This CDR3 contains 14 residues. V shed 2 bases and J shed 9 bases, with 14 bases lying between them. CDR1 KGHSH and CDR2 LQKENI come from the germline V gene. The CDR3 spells CASSPMALRGIQYF. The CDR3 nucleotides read TGTGCCAGCTCACCAATGGCCTTACGGGGCATTCAGTACTTC.